These T cell receptor beta chains were read from a single sample in a study of T cell responses to AZD1222 COVID-19 vaccine. Sequencing used immunoSEQ multiplex PCR; TCRdb keeps in-frame clones, though not all of them. The data contain some 86,000 clones, roughly nine tenths of them singletons. Sequenced material: peripheral blood, taken 28 days after the second AZD1222 dose. Receptor source: an adult who received the AZD1222 COVID-19 vaccine. The CDR3 runs from the conserved cysteine through the conserved F or W. The order of the fields is clone size, V gene, D gene, J gene, CDR3 DNA, CDR3 protein. The D gene is left open where the match is weak. Size values are once, few and many counts, or a class for expanded clones, and some rows have none.

.	TRBV27	.	TRBJ1-1	TGTGCCAGCAGCTCATTGACAGGCGCAGCTTTCTTT	CASSSLTGAAFF
.	TRBV30	TRBD2	TRBJ2-2	TGTGCCTGGAGTGCGGCACGAGGTAGCGGGGGTCCGGGGCCCGGGGAGCTGTTTTTT	CAWSAARGSGGPGPGELFF
.	TRBV18	.	TRBJ1-2	TGTGCCAGCTCCACGGAGCTCGGCAACTATGGCTACACCTTC	CASSTELGNYGYTF
once	TRBV19	TRBD2	TRBJ2-3	TGTGCCAGTAGTATAGGCAAGCGGGGATCCACAGATACGCAGTATTTT	CASSIGKRGSTDTQYF
.	TRBV7-8	.	TRBJ2-7	TGTGCCAGCAGTCTTGGGACGGCCTCCTACGAGCAGTACTTC	CASSLGTASYEQYF
.	TRBV5-6	.	TRBJ1-2	TGTGCCAGCAGCTTGAAGTCCCGGGAGGGGTATGGCTACACCTTC	CASSLKSREGYGYTF
.	TRBV5-1	TRBD2	TRBJ2-1	TGCGCCAGCACACCTTTAGCGGGGGGTTACAATGAGCAGTTCTTC	CASTPLAGGYNEQFF
few	TRBV11-2	.	TRBJ1-6	TGTGCCAGCAGCTACGCCGGGACCGCTAATTCACCCCTCCACTTT	CASSYAGTANSPLHF
.	TRBV6-5	.	TRBJ1-1	TGTGCCAGCAGTCCAGCCCGGGCCAACACTGAAGCTTTCTTT	CASSPARANTEAFF
.	TRBV29-1	.	TRBJ1-3	TGCAGCGTTGAGGTTTCTGGAAACACCATATATTTT	CSVEVSGNTIYF
.	TRBV27	.	TRBJ2-3	TGTGCCAGCAGTTTTGAGCGAAACACAGATACGCAGTATTTT	CASSFERNTDTQYF
.	TRBV21-1	.	TRBJ2-3	TGTGCCAGCAGCCCAAGGACTAGCGGGGGAGACTACACAGATACGCAGTATTTT	CASSPRTSGGDYTDTQYF
.	TRBV5-1	.	TRBJ1-2	TGCGCCAGCAGCTTGGTATTTGGACAGAACTATGGCTACACCTTC	CASSLVFGQNYGYTF
.	TRBV5-8	TRBD1	TRBJ2-2	TGTGCCAGCAGCTATGACAGGGATAACACCGGGGAGCTGTTTTTT	CASSYDRDNTGELFF
.	TRBV6-5	.	TRBJ1-6	TGTGCCAGCAGGGCCTGGGGGTCTTATAATTCACCCCTCCACTTT	CASRAWGSYNSPLHF
few	TRBV5-1	.	TRBJ1-4	TGCGCCAGCAGCTTGGTGGTAGGTGGAAAACTGTTTTTT	CASSLVVGGKLFF
.	TRBV18	.	TRBJ2-5	TGTGCCAGCTCACCACAGGGGGAGACCCAGTACTTC	CASSPQGETQYF
.	TRBV19	.	TRBJ1-4	TGTGCCAGTAGTCCCTTTCTCCAAGCAACTAATGAAAAACTGTTTTTT	CASSPFLQATNEKLFF
.	TRBV11-3	.	TRBJ2-1	TGTGCCAGCAGTTCGGGGGGCCCGGGGGCCTACTCCTACAATGAGCAGTTCTTC	CASSSGGPGAYSYNEQFF
.	TRBV14	.	TRBJ2-3	TGTGCCAGCAGCGGGGACCGCTTCACAGATACGCAGTATTTT	CASSGDRFTDTQYF
.	TRBV3-1/TRBV3-2	.	TRBJ2-3	TGTGCCAGCAGCCAAGATAGGCGGCCAGCGAGCACAGATACGCAGTATTTT	CASSQDRRPASTDTQYF
.	TRBV27	TRBD1	TRBJ1-2	TGTGCCAGCAGTACCCTGACAGGGGGCAGGAATGGCTACACCTTC	CASSTLTGGRNGYTF
.	TRBV19	TRBD1	TRBJ1-1	TGTGCCAGTAGTCCGCAAGACAGGGGGCGAGATACTGAAGCTTTCTTT	CASSPQDRGRDTEAFF
.	TRBV9	.	TRBJ2-7	TGTGCCAGCAGCGTAGGATTAGGGGCTCTCGAGCAGTACTTC	CASSVGLGALEQYF
.	TRBV11-2	.	TRBJ1-2	TGTGCCAGCAGCTTAGATCGAGGGTCTCTATACTTC	CASSLDRGSLYF
.	TRBV29-1	TRBD2	TRBJ2-4	TGCAGCGTTAGTGAAGCGGGGGGTCGAGCCAAAAACATTCAGTACTTC	CSVSEAGGRAKNIQYF
.	TRBV3-1/TRBV3-2	.	TRBJ1-4	TGTGCCAGCAGCCGCCCGGGGACTAATGAAAAACTGTTTTTT	CASSRPGTNEKLFF
once	TRBV28	.	TRBJ1-1	TGTGCCAGCAGAACACTGAACACTGAAGCTTTCTTT	CASRTLNTEAFF
.	TRBV6-1	.	TRBJ2-7	TGTGCCAGCAGTGACGGGGGACCCTACGAGCAGTACTTC	CASSDGGPYEQYF
.	TRBV2	TRBD1	TRBJ1-6	TGTGCCAGCACGCCCCGAACAGGGGTCTCACCCCTCCACTTT	CASTPRTGVSPLHF
.	TRBV6-6	TRBD1	TRBJ1-3	TGTGCCAGCAGGGGACAGGGTACAGGAAACACCATATATTTT	CASRGQGTGNTIYF
.	TRBV3-1/TRBV3-2	.	TRBJ1-6	TGTGCCAGCAGCCAAGGCAGGGGATCACCCCTCCACTTT	CASSQGRGSPLHF
.	TRBV7-2	TRBD1	TRBJ1-1	TGTGCCAGCAGCTGGGGAGGGGGCAGTGAAGCTTTCTTT	CASSWGGGSEAFF
.	TRBV14	.	TRBJ1-6	TGTGCCAGCAGCCCGACATCGGGGTACTCACCCCTCCACTTT	CASSPTSGYSPLHF
.	TRBV7-2	TRBD1	TRBJ2-7	TGTGCCAGCAGCTTACGTGCGGGACAGGGGAGCCACGAGCAGTACTTC	CASSLRAGQGSHEQYF
many	TRBV15	.	TRBJ1-6	TGTGCCACCAGCAGAGACCTGAGCGGACCCCTCCACTTT	CATSRDLSGPLHF
.	TRBV19	.	TRBJ1-1	TGTGCCAGTAGTTTCAACATGAACACTGAAGCTTTCTTT	CASSFNMNTEAFF
.	TRBV2	TRBD2	TRBJ2-1	TGTGCCAGCAGTACGAGCGGGGGGGCCCACAATGAGCAGTTCTTC	CASSTSGGAHNEQFF
.	TRBV5-6	.	TRBJ2-7	TGTGCCAGCGGCGTTGTAACTAGCTCTCGGTACGAGCAGTACTTC	CASGVVTSSRYEQYF
.	TRBV28	.	TRBJ1-1	TGTGCCAGCAGTTTAACCGCGGACGGTGAAGCTTTCTTT	CASSLTADGEAFF
once	TRBV6-5	.	TRBJ2-5	TGTGCCAGCAGTCCACGAGGACAGCGACAAGAGACCCAGTACTTC	CASSPRGQRQETQYF